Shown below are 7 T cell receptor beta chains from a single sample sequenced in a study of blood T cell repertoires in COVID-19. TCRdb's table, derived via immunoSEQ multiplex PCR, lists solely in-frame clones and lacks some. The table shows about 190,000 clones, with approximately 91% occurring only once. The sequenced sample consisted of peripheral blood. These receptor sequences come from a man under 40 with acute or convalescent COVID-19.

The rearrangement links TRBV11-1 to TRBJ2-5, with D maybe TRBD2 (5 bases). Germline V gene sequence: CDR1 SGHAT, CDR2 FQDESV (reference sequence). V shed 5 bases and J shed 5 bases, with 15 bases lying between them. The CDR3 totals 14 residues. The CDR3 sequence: CASSHLASDETQYF. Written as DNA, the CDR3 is TGTGCCAGCAGCCATCTAGCTAGTGACGAGACCCAGTACTTC. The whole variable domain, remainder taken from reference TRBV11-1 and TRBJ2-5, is EAEVAQSPRYKITEKSQAVAFWCDPISGHATLYWYRQILGQGPELLVQFQDESVVDDSQLPKDRFSAERLKGVDSTLKIQPAELGDSAMYLCASSHLASDETQYFGPGTRLLVL.

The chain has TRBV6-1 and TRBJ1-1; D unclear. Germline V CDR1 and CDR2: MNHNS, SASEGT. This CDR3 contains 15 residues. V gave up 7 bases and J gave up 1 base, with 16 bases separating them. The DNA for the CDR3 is TGTGCCAGCACCCAAACCTCGTCCGGGAACACTGAAGCTTTCTTT. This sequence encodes CASTQTSSGNTEAFF.

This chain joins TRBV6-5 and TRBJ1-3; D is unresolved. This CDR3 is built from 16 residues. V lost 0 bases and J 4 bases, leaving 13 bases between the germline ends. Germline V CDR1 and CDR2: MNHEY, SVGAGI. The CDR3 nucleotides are TGTGCCAGCAGTTACTCGACGGCAGGTACAGGAAACACCATATATTTT. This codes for CASSYSTAGTGNTIYF.

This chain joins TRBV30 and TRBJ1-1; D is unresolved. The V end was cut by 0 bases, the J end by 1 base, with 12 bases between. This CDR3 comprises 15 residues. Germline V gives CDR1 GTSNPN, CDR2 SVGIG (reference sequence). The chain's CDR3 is CAWSVPPAGNTEAFF. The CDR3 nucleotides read TGTGCCTGGAGTGTCCCCCCGGCAGGGAACACTGAAGCTTTCTTT.

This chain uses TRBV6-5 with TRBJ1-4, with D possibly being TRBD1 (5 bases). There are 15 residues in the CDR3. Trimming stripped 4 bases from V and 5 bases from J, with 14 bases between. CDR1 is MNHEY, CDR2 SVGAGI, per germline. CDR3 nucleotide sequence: TGTGCCAGCAGTTCGGCCGGGACTTCCAATGAAAAACTGTTTTTT. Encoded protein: CASSSAGTSNEKLFF.

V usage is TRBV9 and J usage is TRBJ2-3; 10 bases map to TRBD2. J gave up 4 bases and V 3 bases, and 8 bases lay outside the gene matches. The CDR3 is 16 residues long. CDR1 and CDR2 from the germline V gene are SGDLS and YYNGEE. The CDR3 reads CASSGRSGRAADTQYF. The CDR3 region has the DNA TGTGCCAGCAGCGGCCGAAGCGGGAGGGCCGCAGATACGCAGTATTTT.

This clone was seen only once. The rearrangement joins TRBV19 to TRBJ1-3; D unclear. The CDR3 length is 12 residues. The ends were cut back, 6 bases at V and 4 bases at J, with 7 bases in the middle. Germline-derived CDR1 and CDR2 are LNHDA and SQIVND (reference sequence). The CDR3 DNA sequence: TGTGCCAGTAGATCTCCCGGAAACACCATATATTTT. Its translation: CASRSPGNTIYF. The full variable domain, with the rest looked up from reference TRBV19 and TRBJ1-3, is DGGITQSPKYLFRKEGQNVTLSCEQNLNHDAMYWYRQDPGQGLRLIYYSQIVNDFQKGDIAEGYSVSREKKESFPLTVTSAQKNPTAFYLCASRSPGNTIYFGEGSWLTVV.